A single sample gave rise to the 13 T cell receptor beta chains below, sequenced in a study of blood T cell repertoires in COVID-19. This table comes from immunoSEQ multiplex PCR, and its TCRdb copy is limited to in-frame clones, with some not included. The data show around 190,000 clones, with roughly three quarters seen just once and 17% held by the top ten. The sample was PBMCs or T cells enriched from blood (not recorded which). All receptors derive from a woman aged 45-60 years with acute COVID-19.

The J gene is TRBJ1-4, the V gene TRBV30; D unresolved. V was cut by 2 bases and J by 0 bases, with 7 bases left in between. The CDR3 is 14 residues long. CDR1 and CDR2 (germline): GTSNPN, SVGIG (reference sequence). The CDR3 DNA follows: TGTGCCTGGAGTAAGATAGCAACTAATGAAAAACTGTTTTTT. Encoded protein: CAWSKIATNEKLFF.

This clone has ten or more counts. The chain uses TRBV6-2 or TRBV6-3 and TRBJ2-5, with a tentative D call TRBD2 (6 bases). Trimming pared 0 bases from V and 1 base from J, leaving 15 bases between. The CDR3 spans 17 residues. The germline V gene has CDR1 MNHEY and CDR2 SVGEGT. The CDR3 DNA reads TGTGCCAGCAGTTACTCCCAGGGAAGCGGGCTCCAAGAGACCCAGTACTTC. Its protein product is CASSYSQGSGLQETQYF.

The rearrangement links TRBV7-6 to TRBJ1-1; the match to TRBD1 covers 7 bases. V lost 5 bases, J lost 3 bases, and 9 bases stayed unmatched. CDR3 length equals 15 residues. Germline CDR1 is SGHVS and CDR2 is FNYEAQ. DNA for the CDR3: TGTGCCAGCAGCACCGAGGGGGCTGGGGACACTGAAGCTTTCTTT. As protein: CASSTEGAGDTEAFF.

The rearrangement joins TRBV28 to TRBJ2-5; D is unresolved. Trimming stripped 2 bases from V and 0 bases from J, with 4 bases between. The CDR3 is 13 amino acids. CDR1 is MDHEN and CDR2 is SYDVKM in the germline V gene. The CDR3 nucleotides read TGTGCCAGCAGTTTAAACTACCAAGAGACCCAGTACTTC. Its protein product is CASSLNYQETQYF. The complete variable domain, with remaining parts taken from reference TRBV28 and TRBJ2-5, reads DVKVTQSSRYLVKRTGEKVFLECVQDMDHENMFWYRQDPGLGLRLIYFSYDVKMKEKGDIPEGYSVSREKKERFSLILESASTNQTSMYLCASSLNYQETQYFGPGTRLLVL.

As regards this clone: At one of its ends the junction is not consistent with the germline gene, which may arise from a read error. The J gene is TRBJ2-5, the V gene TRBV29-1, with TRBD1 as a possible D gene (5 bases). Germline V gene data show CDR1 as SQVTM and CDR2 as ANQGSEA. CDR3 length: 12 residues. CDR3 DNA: TGCAGCGTAGGGGCAAACCAAAAGACCCAGTACTTC. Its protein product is CSVGANQKTQYF.

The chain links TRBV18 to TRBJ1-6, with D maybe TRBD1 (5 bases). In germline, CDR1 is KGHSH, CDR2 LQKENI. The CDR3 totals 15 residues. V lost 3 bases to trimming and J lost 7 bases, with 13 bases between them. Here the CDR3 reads CASSPDQGRNSPLHF. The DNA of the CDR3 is TGTGCCAGCTCACCCGATCAGGGAAGGAATTCACCCCTCCACTTT.

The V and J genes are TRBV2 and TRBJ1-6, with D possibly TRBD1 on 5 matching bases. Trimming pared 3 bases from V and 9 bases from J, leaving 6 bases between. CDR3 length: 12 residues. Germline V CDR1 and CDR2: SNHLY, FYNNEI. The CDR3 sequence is CASSEGGSPLHF. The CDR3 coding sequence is TGTGCCAGCAGTGAGGGGGGTTCACCCCTCCACTTT.

The CDR3 DNA is TGTGCCAGCAGCTTTAACTTCAATCAGCCCCAGCATTTT. Translated, it gives CASSFNFNQPQHF. The chain carries TRBV7-9 and TRBJ1-5; D uncertain. The CDR3 consists of 13 residues. Germline V gene data show CDR1 as SEHNR and CDR2 as FQNEAQ (reference sequence). V was clipped by 3 bases and J by 3 bases, with 6 bases between them.

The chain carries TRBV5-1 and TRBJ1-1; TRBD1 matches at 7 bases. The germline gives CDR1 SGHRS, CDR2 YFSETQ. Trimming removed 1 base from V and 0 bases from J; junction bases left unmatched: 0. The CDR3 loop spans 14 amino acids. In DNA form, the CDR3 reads TGCGCCAGCAGCTTGCAGGGGGTGAACACTGAAGCTTTCTTT. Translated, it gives CASSLQGVNTEAFF.

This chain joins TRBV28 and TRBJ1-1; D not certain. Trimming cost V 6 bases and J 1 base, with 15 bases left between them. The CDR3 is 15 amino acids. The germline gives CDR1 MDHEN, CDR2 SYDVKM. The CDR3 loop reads CASRPPRRRNTEAFF. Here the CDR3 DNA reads TGTGCCAGCAGACCCCCTCGCAGAAGGAACACTGAAGCTTTCTTT. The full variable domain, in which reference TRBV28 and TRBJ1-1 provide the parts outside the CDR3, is DVKVTQSSRYLVKRTGEKVFLECVQDMDHENMFWYRQDPGLGLRLIYFSYDVKMKEKGDIPEGYSVSREKKERFSLILESASTNQTSMYLCASRPPRRRNTEAFFGQGTRLTVV.

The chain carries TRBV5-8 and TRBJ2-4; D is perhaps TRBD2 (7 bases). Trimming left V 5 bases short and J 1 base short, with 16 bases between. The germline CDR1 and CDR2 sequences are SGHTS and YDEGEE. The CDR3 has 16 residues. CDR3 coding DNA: TGTGCCAGCAGGCTTCGGGGGGCGCTGGCCAAAAACATTCAGTACTTC. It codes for CASRLRGALAKNIQYF.

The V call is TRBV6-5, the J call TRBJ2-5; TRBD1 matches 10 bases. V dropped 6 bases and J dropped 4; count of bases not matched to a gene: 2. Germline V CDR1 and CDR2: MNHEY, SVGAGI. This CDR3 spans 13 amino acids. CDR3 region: CASSRTGGETQYF. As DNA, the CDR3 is TGTGCCAGCAGCCGGACAGGGGGAGAGACCCAGTACTTC.

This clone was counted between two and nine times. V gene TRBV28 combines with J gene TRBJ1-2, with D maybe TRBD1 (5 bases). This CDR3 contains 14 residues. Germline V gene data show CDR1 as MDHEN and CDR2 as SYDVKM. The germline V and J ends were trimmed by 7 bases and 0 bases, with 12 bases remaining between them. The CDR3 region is CASIRTTANYGYTF. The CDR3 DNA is TGTGCCAGCATCCGGACGACAGCTAACTATGGCTACACCTTC.